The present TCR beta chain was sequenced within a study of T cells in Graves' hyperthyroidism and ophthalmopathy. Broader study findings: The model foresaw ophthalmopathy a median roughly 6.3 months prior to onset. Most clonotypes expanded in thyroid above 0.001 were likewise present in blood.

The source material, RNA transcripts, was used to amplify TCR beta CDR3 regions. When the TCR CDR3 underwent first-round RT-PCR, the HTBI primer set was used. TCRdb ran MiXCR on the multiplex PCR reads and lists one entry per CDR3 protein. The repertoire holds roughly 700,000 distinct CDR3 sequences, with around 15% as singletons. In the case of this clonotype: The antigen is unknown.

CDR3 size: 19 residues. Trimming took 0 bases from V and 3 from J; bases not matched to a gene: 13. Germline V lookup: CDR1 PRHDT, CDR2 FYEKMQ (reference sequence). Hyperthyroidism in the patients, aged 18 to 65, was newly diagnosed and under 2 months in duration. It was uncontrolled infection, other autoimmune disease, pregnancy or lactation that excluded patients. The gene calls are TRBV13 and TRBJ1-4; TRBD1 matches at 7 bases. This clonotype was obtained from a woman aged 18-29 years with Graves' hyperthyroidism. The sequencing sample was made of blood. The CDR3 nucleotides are TGTGCCAGCAGCTTAGGAGCCTGGAGGGGGCTATCAGCTAATGAAAAACTGTTTTTT. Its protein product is CASSLGAWRGLSANEKLFF.